Below are 4 T cell receptor beta chains sequenced from a single sample in a study of blood T cells in healthy people across ages. Primed by a sample-barcoded 5' primer and a J-beta primer mix, a second PCR proceeded for about 7 to 12 cycles. TCRdb processed the 5' RACE reads anew with MiXCR; each CDR3 protein has one entry. The sample contains 650,000 to 1,000,000 distinct CDR3 sequences, 46% of which appear only once. The sequencing sample was made of blood. The origin of the receptors is a man older than 75 in good health.

This chain uses TRBV5-6 with TRBJ1-5; maybe TRBD1 (5 bases). Germline V gives CDR1 SGHDT, CDR2 YYEEEE. V lost 0 bases, J lost 6 bases, and 13 bases lay in between. The CDR3 consists of 15 residues. For the CDR3, the DNA is TGTGCCAGCAGCTTGGGGGTACGGGGGAGTCAGCCCCAGCATTTT. This sequence encodes CASSLGVRGSQPQHF.

J is TRBJ2-4 and V is TRBV7-2, with D uncertain. The CDR3 extends over 13 amino acids. Germline V gene sequence: CDR1 SGHTA, CDR2 FQGNSA. The V gene lost 1 base and the J gene lost 5 bases, with 6 bases spanning the gap. The CDR3 region is CASSLGPENIQYF. The CDR3 DNA reads TGTGCCAGCAGCTTAGGCCCGGAAAACATTCAGTACTTC.

The chain employs TRBV20-1 and TRBJ1-2, with a weak D call TRBD1 (6 bases). This CDR3 is built from 14 residues. V gave up 3 bases and J gave up 3 bases, with 14 bases separating them. Germline assignment: CDR1 DFQATT and CDR2 SNEGSKA (reference sequence). The CDR3 protein is CSASRPGVDYGYTF. In DNA form, the CDR3 reads TGCAGTGCTAGTCGGCCAGGGGTAGACTATGGCTACACCTTC.

The J gene is TRBJ1-5, the V gene TRBV28, with a possible D match to TRBD1 (5 bases). The V gene lost 6 bases and the J gene lost 5 bases, with 17 bases spanning the gap. Germline V gene data show CDR1 as MDHEN and CDR2 as SYDVKM. The CDR3 length is 15 residues. CDR3 residues: CASRGARGSDQPQHF. The CDR3 DNA follows: TGTGCCAGCAGAGGCGCAAGGGGATCGGATCAGCCCCAGCATTTT. Variable domain in full (rest from reference TRBV28 and TRBJ1-5): DVKVTQSSRYLVKRTGEKVFLECVQDMDHENMFWYRQDPGLGLRLIYFSYDVKMKEKGDIPEGYSVSREKKERFSLILESASTNQTSMYLCASRGARGSDQPQHFGDGTRLSIL.